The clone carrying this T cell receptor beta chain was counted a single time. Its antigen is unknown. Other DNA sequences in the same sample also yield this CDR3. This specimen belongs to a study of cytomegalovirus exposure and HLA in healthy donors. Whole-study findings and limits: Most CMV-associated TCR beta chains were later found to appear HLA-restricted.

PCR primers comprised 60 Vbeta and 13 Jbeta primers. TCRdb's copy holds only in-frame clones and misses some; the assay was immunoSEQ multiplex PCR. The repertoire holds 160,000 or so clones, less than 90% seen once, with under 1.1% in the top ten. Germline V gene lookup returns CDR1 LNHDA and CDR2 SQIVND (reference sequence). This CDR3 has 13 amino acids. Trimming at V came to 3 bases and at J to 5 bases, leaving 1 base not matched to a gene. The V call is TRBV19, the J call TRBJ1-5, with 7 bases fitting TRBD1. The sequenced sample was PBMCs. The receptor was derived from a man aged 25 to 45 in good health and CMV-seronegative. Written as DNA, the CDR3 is TGTGCCAGTAGTATTGACAGGGATCAGCCCCAGCATTTT. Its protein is CASSIDRDQPQHF.